These 29 T cell receptor beta chains share one sample of origin, sequenced in a study of post-analysis software for immune sequencing data. Study-wide results and limits: Five TRBV segments, including TRBV5-6, TRBV5-1 and TRBV20-1, were more frequent in patients than controls.

These receptors have no known antigen. Libraries were made from TCR beta cDNA, and they carried unique molecular identifiers. TCRdb independently ran MiXCR on the PCR reads; one entry per CDR3 protein. Of 400,000 to 500,000 distinct CDR3 sequences listed, 39% are singletons. Sequencing used blood. These TCRs come from a girl aged 2-10 years with multiple sclerosis.

In this sample, this clonotype turned up a few times. The V and J genes are TRBV6-1 and TRBJ2-7; 7 bases are shared with TRBD2. CDR3 length: 12 residues. Germline V gene lookup returns CDR1 MNHNS and CDR2 SASEGT. J gave up 7 bases and V 3 bases, and 3 bases lay outside the gene matches. The CDR3 DNA sequence: TGTGCCAGCAGTGATTGGGGGGGAGAGCAGTACTTC. As protein: CASSDWGGEQYF.

The rearrangement joins TRBV12-3 or TRBV12-4 to TRBJ1-2, with TRBD1 as a possible D gene (5 bases). With 5 bases removed from V and 5 bases from J, the gap between germline ends came to 15 bases. This CDR3 is 14 amino acids long. CDR3 bases: TGTGCCAGCAGTCCGCTCACAGGCGCTTATGGCTACACCTTC. The encoded protein is CASSPLTGAYGYTF.

V gene TRBV7-9 combines with J gene TRBJ1-2, with D perhaps TRBD1 (5 bases). The CDR3 length is 14 residues. The germline V gene encodes CDR1 SEHNR and CDR2 FQNEAQ (reference sequence). V lost 4 bases, J lost 2 bases, and 11 bases lay in between. CDR3 in amino acids: CASSSGRPNYGYTF. The CDR3 nucleotides are TGTGCCAGCAGCTCGGGACGGCCGAACTATGGCTACACCTTC.

This clonotype was seen once. This sequence joins TRBV4-3 and TRBJ1-4, with 7 bases lining up with TRBD1. The J segment lost 6 bases and the V segment lost 2 bases, leaving 6 bases of the junction unmatched. Germline lookup yields CDR1 LGHNA and CDR2 YSLEER. The CDR3 is 15 amino acids. CDR3 DNA: TGCGCCAGCAGCCAATCCGGACAGGTAGATGAAAAACTGTTTTTT. Its protein product is CASSQSGQVDEKLFF.

This clonotype appeared a few times. Here the CDR3 reads CASSMPGQGSYEQYF. The CDR3 bases are TGTGCCAGCAGTATGCCGGGACAGGGATCCTACGAGCAGTACTTC. The rearrangement uses TRBV27 and TRBJ2-7; TRBD1 agrees at 9 bases. Per germline, CDR1 MNHEY and CDR2 SMNVEV (reference sequence). The CDR3 loop spans 15 amino acids. The V gene end was trimmed by 5 bases and the J gene end by 1 base; junction bases not matched to a gene: 6.

V and J are TRBV28 and TRBJ2-3; D may be TRBD2 (7 bases). The V gene lost 3 bases and the J gene lost 4 bases, with 17 bases spanning the gap. Per the germline V gene, CDR1 is MDHEN and CDR2 is SYDVKM. The CDR3 sequence is 16 residues long. CDR3 coding DNA: TGTGCCAGCAGTTTTCCTAGCGGAGGGGGGTCAGATACGCAGTATTTT. Its translation: CASSFPSGGGSDTQYF.

The chain couples TRBV7-6 to TRBJ2-5; perhaps TRBD2 as D (6 bases). The J call may be mistaken, given a closer DNA end match to TRBJ2-7. The CDR3 spans 14 residues. Looked up from germline, CDR1 is SGHVS and CDR2 is FNYEAQ. In nucleotides, the CDR3 is TGTGCCAGCAGTTGGGGGACTGGCACCTACGAGCAGTACTTC. It specifies CASSWGTGTYEQYF.

This clonotype came up a few times. The V gene is TRBV6-6, the J gene TRBJ1-2; D uncertain. Germline CDR1 reads MNHNY; CDR2 reads SVGAGI (reference sequence). The germline V and J ends were trimmed by 0 bases and 4 bases, with 9 bases remaining between them. CDR3 length equals 14 residues. The CDR3 sequence is CASSYSVDVYGYTF. For the CDR3, the DNA is TGTGCCAGCAGTTACTCGGTGGACGTCTATGGCTACACCTTC.

This chain joins TRBV27 and TRBJ1-4; D remains ambiguous. CDR1 MNHEY and CDR2 SMNVEV come from the germline V gene (reference sequence). V was pared by 5 bases and J by 5 bases, with 15 bases between. The CDR3 has 15 residues. CDR3: CASSPPAQRNEKLFF. CDR3 DNA sequence: TGTGCCAGCAGTCCCCCGGCGCAGAGAAATGAAAAACTGTTTTTT.

The CDR3 loop is CSVEEISYLYEQYF. The DNA of the CDR3 is TGCAGCGTTGAAGAAATCAGTTACCTCTACGAGCAGTACTTC. The rearrangement joins TRBV29-1 to TRBJ2-7; unclear D gene. The CDR3 is 14 amino acids. The V and J ends lost 0 bases and 3 bases respectively, with 12 bases between them. Germline V lookup: CDR1 SQVTM, CDR2 ANQGSEA.

The V call is TRBV5-6, the J call TRBJ2-5; 9 bases align to TRBD2. The V gene end was trimmed by 1 base and the J gene end by 5 bases; junction bases not matched to a gene: 6. CDR3 length equals 15 residues. Germline CDR1 SGHDT, CDR2 YYEEEE. The CDR3, as DNA: TGTGCCAGCAGCTTGATAGCGGGAGCTTTTGAGACCCAGTACTTC. This gives the protein CASSLIAGAFETQYF.

The chain has TRBV5-1 and TRBJ1-5; D is unclear. Trimming removed 2 bases from V and 2 bases from J, with 14 bases in between. The CDR3 is made up of 16 amino acids. Germline V gene sequence: CDR1 SGHRS, CDR2 YFSETQ. The CDR3 nucleotides read TGCGCCAGCAGCTTAACACCTACTGGGGGCAATCAGCCCCAGCATTTT. It translates to CASSLTPTGGNQPQHF.

This clonotype was seen a few times. J is TRBJ1-1 and V is TRBV4-2, with no clear D. This CDR3 spans 13 amino acids. CDR1 and CDR2 from the germline V gene are LGHNA and YNFKEQ. V lost 4 bases and J lost 4, with 10 bases in between. The CDR3 nucleotides are TGTGCCAGCAGCCCCACTGTAACCACTGAAGCTTTCTTT. It translates to CASSPTVTTEAFF.

V is TRBV7-8 and J is TRBJ1-2; tentative D call: TRBD1 (6 bases). Trimming removed 5 bases at V and 0 bases at J, with 25 bases between. The CDR3 runs to 19 residues. CDR1 SGHVS and CDR2 FQNEAQ come from the germline V gene. The CDR3 nucleotides read TGTGCCAGCAGCACCCAGCCCGGGACATTTTTAGGAGCTAACTATGGCTACACCTTC. Amino acid sequence: CASSTQPGTFLGANYGYTF.

In its sample, this clonotype was seen a few times. The V gene is TRBV5-1, the J gene TRBJ2-7; 8 bases fit TRBD1. Germline V lookup: CDR1 SGHRS, CDR2 YFSETQ. V lost 4 bases and J lost 1; bases outside the gene matches: 4. The CDR3 spans 14 residues. Here the CDR3 reads CASSVDRESYEQYF. The CDR3, as DNA: TGCGCCAGCAGCGTGGACAGGGAATCCTACGAGCAGTACTTC.

The CDR3 DNA reads TGTGCCAGCAGCTTAGGACAGGGGGTAACCCTTAACTATGGCTACACCTTC. Amino acids: CASSLGQGVTLNYGYTF. The chain has TRBV7-8 and TRBJ1-2, with TRBD1 identical over 9 bases. The CDR3 has 17 amino acids. Per the germline V gene, CDR1 is SGHVS and CDR2 is FQNEAQ. Trimming removed 1 base from V and 1 base from J; junction bases left unmatched: 7.

There are a few counts of this clonotype. This chain connects TRBV7-2 to TRBJ2-1, with D unclear. The CDR3 is 12 amino acids. The germline V gene encodes CDR1 SGHTA and CDR2 FQGNSA. Trimming shortened V by 5 bases and J by 4 bases, and 6 bases separated the two germline ends. CDR3 coding DNA: TGTGCCAGCAGCATAGGGTACAATGAGCAGTTCTTC. Protein: CASSIGYNEQFF.

CDR3 residues: CASSQRQGGEQYF. CDR3 nucleotide sequence: TGTGCCAGCAGTCAAAGACAGGGGGGCGAGCAGTACTTC. The rearrangement links TRBV7-2 to TRBJ2-7; 9 nucleotides align to TRBD1. The CDR3 sequence is 13 residues long. Losses at the gene ends were 6 bases for V and 6 bases for J; bases not matched to a gene: 6. The germline V gene encodes CDR1 SGHTA and CDR2 FQGNSA.

The sample holds a few counts of this clonotype. The chain links TRBV7-9 to TRBJ2-3; D remains ambiguous. CDR3 length: 15 amino acids. From germline, CDR1 is SEHNR and CDR2 FQNEAQ (reference sequence). V shed 4 bases and J shed 5 bases, with 16 bases lying between them. The CDR3 nucleotides are TGTGCCAGCAGCTCACAGACTGGATTCCAAGATACGCAGTATTTT. Translated, it gives CASSSQTGFQDTQYF.

About this clonotype: One end of the junction varies from germline; a read error may be responsible. This chain connects TRBV7-3 to TRBJ2-1, with a possible D match to TRBD1 (6 bases). The CDR3 consists of 13 residues. Germline-derived CDR1 and CDR2 are SGHTA and FQGTGA. The CDR3 DNA is TGTGCCGGCAGCGGCGGACAGCCCAATGAGCAGTTCTTC. This codes for CAGSGGQPNEQFF.

This clonotype was counted only a few times. The genes are TRBV5-1 and TRBJ1-1, with TRBD1 as a possible D gene (5 bases). The CDR3 is 15 amino acids. V was cut by 5 bases and J by 2 bases, with 16 bases left in between. From germline, CDR1 is SGHRS and CDR2 YFSETQ. CDR3 nucleotides: TGCGCCAGCAGTTGGACAAACAGTCTTAACACTGAAGCTTTCTTT. It specifies CASSWTNSLNTEAFF.

This clonotype was observed a few times. J is TRBJ2-3 and V is TRBV2; 9 bases map to TRBD2. This CDR3 is 17 amino acids long. J was trimmed by 2 bases and V by 5 bases; bases with no gene match: 11. Germline loops: CDR1 SNHLY, CDR2 FYNNEI. The CDR3 is CASSTTATSGPTDTQYF. The CDR3 DNA is TGTGCCAGCAGTACTACCGCGACTAGCGGTCCCACAGATACGCAGTATTTT.

The chain recombines TRBV11-3 with TRBJ2-1, with 12 bases identical to TRBD2. V gave up 4 bases and J gave up 8 bases; unmatched junction bases: 12. Germline-derived CDR1 and CDR2 are SGHNT and YENEEA. The CDR3 has 17 residues. The CDR3 here is CASSSPRTSGETHEQFF. The CDR3 DNA reads as TGTGCCAGCAGCTCCCCGAGGACTAGCGGGGAGACGCATGAGCAGTTCTTC.

This clonotype was seen a few times. The chain uses TRBV12-3 or TRBV12-4 and TRBJ2-3, with 9 bases matching TRBD2. V lost 3 bases and J lost 1; bases outside the gene matches: 2. The CDR3 runs 15 residues. In nucleotides, the CDR3 is TGTGCCAGCAGTTTTTCTAGCGGGGGCACAGATACGCAGTATTTT. Translating gives CASSFSSGGTDTQYF.

The chain is built from TRBV2 and TRBJ2-3; D uncertain. Trimming shortened V by 0 bases and J by 3 bases, and 10 bases separated the two germline ends. CDR1 is SNHLY, CDR2 FYNNEI, per germline. The CDR3 runs to 15 residues. The CDR3 DNA is TGTGCCAGCAGTGAAGCGCCGGGCAGAACAGATACGCAGTATTTT. It codes for CASSEAPGRTDTQYF. Looking up the rest from reference TRBV2 and TRBJ2-3 gives the full variable domain: EPEVTQTPSHQVTQMGQEVILRCVPISNHLYFYWYRQILGQKVEFLVSFYNNEISEKSEIFDDQFSVERPDGSNFTLKIRSTKLEDSAMYFCASSEAPGRTDTQYFGPGTRLTVL.

Comment on this clonotype: A junction end diverges from the germline sequence, so it may reflect a read error. This chain links TRBV29-1 with TRBJ2-2, with TRBD2 as a possible D gene (6 bases). The length of the CDR3 is 15 residues. Germline values: CDR1 SQVTM, CDR2 ANQGSEA. For the CDR3, the DNA is TGCAGCTTTGAGGAGCTTAGCGGGAACACCGGGGAGCTGTTTTTT. It translates to CSFEELSGNTGELFF.

On this clonotype itself: The junction departs from the called germline gene at one end, perhaps through a read error. This sequence joins TRBV7-2 and TRBJ1-1; tentative D call: TRBD1 (5 bases). The CDR3 runs 14 residues. Germline CDR1 reads SGHTA; CDR2 reads FQGNSA. CDR3 sequence reads: CVSSFLGEHTEAFF. The DNA for the CDR3 is TGTGTCAGCAGCTTCTTAGGGGAACACACTGAAGCTTTCTTT.

This clonotype was seen a few times. The V and J genes are TRBV19 and TRBJ1-5; D unclear. Germline V CDR1 and CDR2: LNHDA, SQIVND (reference sequence). V was cut by 0 bases and J by 0 bases, with 6 bases left in between. This CDR3 spans 15 amino acids. The CDR3: CASSIESDSNQPQHF. CDR3 nucleotides: TGTGCCAGTAGTATAGAGTCAGATAGCAATCAGCCCCAGCATTTT.

The rearrangement uses TRBV2 and TRBJ2-7; TRBD2 matches 11 bases. The CDR3 runs 14 residues. Germline values: CDR1 SNHLY, CDR2 FYNNEI. J gave up 4 bases and V 3 bases, and 2 bases lay outside the gene matches. The CDR3 DNA follows: TGTGCCAGCAGTGATACTAGCGGGGGATACGAGCAGTACTTC. It codes for CASSDTSGGYEQYF.